These T cell receptor beta chains were read from a single sample in a study of vaccination effects on CD4 cells after COVID-19. Their target antigens are unknown. Assay: immunoSEQ multiplex PCR; the TCRdb copy retains only in-frame clones and omits some. The data hold fewer than 65,000 clones, with more than 80% observed a single time. The sample consisted of CD4+ T cells from PBMCs cultured with HCoV-229E spike peptides, taken before COVID-19 vaccination. The receptors derive from a human donor who received a COVID-19 vaccine. Each CDR3 is given with its conserved first and last residue. The order of the fields is J gene, V gene, D gene, clone size, CDR3 DNA, CDR3 protein. A D gene is named only where the DNA matches it firmly. Clone size is not always given. Where it is, it says once, few, many or a class for expanded clones.

j_call: TRBJ1-1
v_call: TRBV6-5
d_call: -
clone_size: -
cdr3_nt: TGTGCCAGCAGTTATAGATCCAACACTGAAGCTTTCTTT
cdr3_aa: CASSYRSNTEAFF

j_call: TRBJ2-1
v_call: TRBV6-5
d_call: -
clone_size: once
cdr3_nt: TGTGCCAGCAGTCCAACCTTCGCGGGGTACAATGAGCAGTTCTTC
cdr3_aa: CASSPTFAGYNEQFF

j_call: TRBJ2-6
v_call: TRBV29-1
d_call: -
clone_size: -
cdr3_nt: TGCAGCGTTGATGGGGCTGGGGCCAACGTCCTGACTTTC
cdr3_aa: CSVDGAGANVLTF

j_call: TRBJ1-2
v_call: TRBV5-4
d_call: -
clone_size: few
cdr3_nt: TGTGCCAGCAGCTTCCCCGGACAGAGCTATGGCTACACCTTC
cdr3_aa: CASSFPGQSYGYTF

j_call: TRBJ2-2
v_call: TRBV7-3
d_call: -
clone_size: -
cdr3_nt: TGTGCCAGCAGCTTAACGGTGGGGGTTACCGGGGAGCTGTTTTTT
cdr3_aa: CASSLTVGVTGELFF

j_call: TRBJ1-5
v_call: TRBV28
d_call: -
clone_size: -
cdr3_nt: TGTGCCAGCAGTTCCATCACAGGTTACAATCAGCCCCAGCATTTT
cdr3_aa: CASSSITGYNQPQHF

j_call: TRBJ2-2
v_call: TRBV6-5
d_call: -
clone_size: once
cdr3_nt: TGTGCCAGTTGGGCGGCAGGCTACACCGGGGAGCTGTTTTTT
cdr3_aa: CASWAAGYTGELFF

j_call: TRBJ2-2
v_call: TRBV9
d_call: -
clone_size: -
cdr3_nt: TGTGCCAGCAGCGGCGACGTGAGGCCCCCGAACACCGGGGAGCTGTTTTTT
cdr3_aa: CASSGDVRPPNTGELFF

j_call: TRBJ1-5
v_call: TRBV19
d_call: TRBD1
clone_size: -
cdr3_nt: TGTGCCAGTAGTATAGCCCCCGGGACAGGCAATCAGCCCCAGCATTTT
cdr3_aa: CASSIAPGTGNQPQHF

j_call: TRBJ2-3
v_call: TRBV25-1
d_call: TRBD2
clone_size: -
cdr3_nt: TGTGCCAGCAGTGAATATTCGACTAGCGGGGGCACAGATACGCAGTATTTT
cdr3_aa: CASSEYSTSGGTDTQYF

j_call: TRBJ1-2
v_call: TRBV5-1
d_call: -
clone_size: -
cdr3_nt: TGCGCCAGCAGCCTGGCCCTCTTGGGCGAAGGCTACACCTTC
cdr3_aa: CASSLALLGEGYTF

j_call: TRBJ2-3
v_call: TRBV5-8
d_call: TRBD1
clone_size: -
cdr3_nt: TGTGCCAGCCCTGCCAGACCGGGACAGCGCACAGATACGCAGTATTTT
cdr3_aa: CASPARPGQRTDTQYF

j_call: TRBJ1-5
v_call: TRBV2
d_call: -
clone_size: few
cdr3_nt: TGTGCCAGCAGTCGAGGACAGAGGTATCAGCCCCAGCATTTT
cdr3_aa: CASSRGQRYQPQHF

j_call: TRBJ1-6
v_call: TRBV5-1
d_call: -
clone_size: -
cdr3_nt: TGCGCCAGCAGCTTGGGGGACTCCTATAATTCACCCCTCCACTTT
cdr3_aa: CASSLGDSYNSPLHF

j_call: TRBJ2-5
v_call: TRBV27
d_call: TRBD2
clone_size: once
cdr3_nt: TGTGCCAGCAGCTCCGGGACTAGAAGTAGAGAGACCCAGTACTTC
cdr3_aa: CASSSGTRSRETQYF

j_call: TRBJ2-5
v_call: TRBV27
d_call: -
clone_size: -
cdr3_nt: TGTGCCAGCAGGGGCTACGGCCAAGAGACCCAGTACTTC
cdr3_aa: CASRGYGQETQYF

j_call: TRBJ2-2
v_call: TRBV18
d_call: -
clone_size: -
cdr3_nt: TGTGCCAGCTCACCACGGGAGGCCGGGGAGCTGTTTTTT
cdr3_aa: CASSPREAGELFF

j_call: TRBJ1-2
v_call: TRBV19
d_call: TRBD1
clone_size: -
cdr3_nt: TGTGCCAGTAGTATACCAGGGGGCTTATATGGCTACACCTTC
cdr3_aa: CASSIPGGLYGYTF

j_call: TRBJ2-3
v_call: TRBV5-6
d_call: TRBD2
clone_size: once
cdr3_nt: TGTGCCAGCAGCCCACGTGGCTGGACTAGTTCAACAGATACGCAGTATTTT
cdr3_aa: CASSPRGWTSSTDTQYF

j_call: TRBJ1-5
v_call: TRBV6-2/TRBV6-3
d_call: -
clone_size: -
cdr3_nt: TGTGCCAGCAGTTACGTTGCAGGGGCAGATCAGCCCCAGCATTTT
cdr3_aa: CASSYVAGADQPQHF

j_call: TRBJ1-3
v_call: TRBV5-6
d_call: -
clone_size: once
cdr3_nt: TGTGCCAGCAGCTTGTATGCAGGGCTCTCTGGAAACACCATATATTTT
cdr3_aa: CASSLYAGLSGNTIYF

j_call: TRBJ2-3
v_call: TRBV2
d_call: -
clone_size: -
cdr3_nt: TGTGCCAGCAGTGGCGGCGGCGCGGGGAGCACAGATACGCAGTATTTT
cdr3_aa: CASSGGGAGSTDTQYF

j_call: TRBJ2-3
v_call: TRBV30
d_call: TRBD2
clone_size: -
cdr3_nt: TGTGCCTGGACTAGCGGGGGGGCAGGGACCCCAGATACGCAGTATTTT
cdr3_aa: CAWTSGGAGTPDTQYF

j_call: TRBJ2-2
v_call: TRBV5-6
d_call: -
clone_size: -
cdr3_nt: TGTGCCAGCAGCTTGTTGGGGGGATGGGCCGGGGAGCTGTTTTTT
cdr3_aa: CASSLLGGWAGELFF

j_call: TRBJ2-5
v_call: TRBV30
d_call: -
clone_size: once
cdr3_nt: TGTGCCTGGAGTGTAAACCAGGAGACCCAGTACTTC
cdr3_aa: CAWSVNQETQYF

j_call: TRBJ2-1
v_call: TRBV6-6
d_call: -
clone_size: -
cdr3_nt: TGTGCCAGCAGCCAGACCCGGGGTCCCAACAATGAGCAGTTCTTC
cdr3_aa: CASSQTRGPNNEQFF

j_call: TRBJ2-5
v_call: TRBV19
d_call: TRBD2
clone_size: -
cdr3_nt: TGTGCCAGTAGCAAGACTAGCGACCAAGAGACCCAGTACTTC
cdr3_aa: CASSKTSDQETQYF